Sequencing of this T cell receptor beta chain was carried out in a study of technical replicates of blood from a handful of donors. Data came from immunoSEQ multiplex PCR; TCRdb stores just in-frame clones and leaves some out. The sample consists of some 70,000 clones, approximately 97% of them appearing once. The CDR3 is 14 amino acids. The V gene's germline CDR1 is SNHLY and CDR2 FYNNEI. Trimming at V came to 3 bases and at J to 5 bases, leaving 4 bases not matched to a gene. The chain carries TRBV2 and TRBJ2-5; 9 bases are a match to TRBD1. This TCR came from a human donor in good health. The sample comprised T cells isolated from PBMCs. CDR3 DNA: TGTGCCAGCAGTGACTGGGACAGGGAGGAGACCCAGTACTTC. This translates into CASSDWDREETQYF.